Presented here are 5 T cell receptor beta chains from one specimen sequenced in a study of T cells in Graves' hyperthyroidism and ophthalmopathy. Amplified TCR beta CDR3 regions derived from RNA transcripts. RT-PCR in the first round (using the HTBI primer set) targeted the TCR CDR3. TCRdb reanalysed the multiplex PCR reads using MiXCR and keeps one entry per CDR3 protein. The sample shows roughly 700,000 distinct CDR3 sequences, 17% of them seen only once. Sequenced material: blood. The receptors derive from a man between 45 and 60 years old with Graves' hyperthyroidism.

This clonotype was found a few times. The rearrangement uses TRBV12-3 or TRBV12-4 and TRBJ2-7; D gene ambiguous. Trimming removed 4 bases at V and 5 bases at J, with 9 bases between. The CDR3 totals 12 residues. The CDR3 is CASSSASDEQYF. The CDR3 coding sequence is TGTGCCAGCAGTTCTGCCTCAGACGAGCAGTACTTC.

There are a few counts of this clonotype. The CDR3 region has the DNA TGTGCCTGGAGTGTAGGAGCTACCTACGAGCAGTACTTC. Translating it yields CAWSVGATYEQYF. The chain employs TRBV30 and TRBJ2-7; D remains ambiguous. This CDR3 spans 13 amino acids. Deletions cut 0 bases from V and 2 bases from J, with 8 bases between. From germline, CDR1 is GTSNPN and CDR2 SVGIG (reference sequence).

The chain has TRBV4-3 and TRBJ2-7; 11 bases line up with TRBD1. This CDR3 is 16 amino acids long. Germline CDR1 LGHNA, CDR2 YSLEER. The ends lost 1 base at V and 7 bases at J; junction bases unmatched: 9. This CDR3 reads CASSQVPGQGALEQYF. In nucleotides, the CDR3 is TGCGCCAGCAGCCAAGTTCCCGGACAGGGGGCTCTGGAGCAGTACTTC.

Ten or more counts support this clonotype. This rearrangement joins TRBV7-9 to TRBJ2-7; 9 nucleotides line up with TRBD1. This CDR3 spans 13 amino acids. CDR1 is SEHNR, CDR2 FQNEAQ, per germline (reference sequence). After removal of 4 bases from V and 5 bases from J, the junction contained 3 bases not matched to a gene. The CDR3 loop is CASSSGQGNEQYF. The CDR3 DNA is TGTGCCAGCAGCTCCGGACAGGGGAACGAGCAGTACTTC.

The sample holds a few counts of this clonotype. The chain recombines TRBV13 with TRBJ2-7, with a weak D call TRBD2 (6 bases). The V end lost 4 bases, the J end lost 2 bases, and 18 bases lay between the germline ends. This CDR3 is built from 16 residues. Looked up from germline, CDR1 is PRHDT and CDR2 is FYEKMQ (reference sequence). The CDR3 nucleotides read TGTGCCAGCAGCTCCGTCGCCCTAGCGAGCCCCTACGAGCAGTACTTC. Translation gives CASSSVALASPYEQYF.